This entry lists 2 T cell receptor beta chains sequenced from one sample in a study of CD8 T cell repertoires and HIV-1 epitope variants. No antigens are known for them. TCRdb's table, derived via immunoSEQ multiplex PCR, lists solely in-frame clones and lacks some. The repertoire holds 4,500 or so clones, with about 63% as singletons. The source material was cultured CD8+ T cells derived from PBMCs. The origin of the receptors is a male donor with HIV.

This clone was detected only a few times. The chain joins TRBV5-1 to TRBJ2-7; tentatively, D is TRBD1 (5 bases). Trimming took 7 bases from V and 1 from J, leaving 9 bases between them. This CDR3 has 12 residues. Germline V gene lookup returns CDR1 SGHRS and CDR2 YFSETQ. CDR3: CASEGDSYEQYF. CDR3 in DNA: TGCGCCAGCGAAGGGGATTCCTACGAGCAGTACTTC.

This rearrangement joins TRBV5-1 to TRBJ2-1; TRBD2 agrees at 9 bases. The V segment lost 3 bases and the J segment 6 bases; nucleotides outside the gene matches: 10. This CDR3 has 16 residues. Germline V gene data show CDR1 as SGHRS and CDR2 as YFSETQ. For the CDR3, the DNA is TGCGCCAGCAGCTGGGCCTCTGGCGGGGGGGCCAATGAGCAGTTCTTC. Protein: CASSWASGGGANEQFF.